The next 21 T cell receptor beta chains were all read from a single sample in a study of T-cell reconstitution after alpha-beta-depleted transplantation in children (dated by TCRdb to about 2016). The library was built by means of PCR. The listed sequencing device is Illumina HiSeq 2500. Molecular barcoding was employed in the preparation of TCR libraries, with unique molecular identifiers being used to normalize TCRbeta repertoire quantification. TCRdb cleaned the public reads at Q25 with fastp, built clones with MiXCR and kept in-frame beta chains. Each entry merges the rows of one CDR3 protein and shows their most common DNA and genes. This sample gives about 540,000 distinct CDR3 sequences in total; about a sixth of them show up just once. The ten largest make up around 3.3% of the sample. The material sequenced was PBMCs from the stem cell graft donor, taken from the stem cell graft. These receptors were obtained from a human donor who donated a stem cell graft to a child with acute lymphoblastic leukemia.

This clonotype was observed a handful of times. J is TRBJ2-5 and V is TRBV12-3 or TRBV12-4; 9 bases line up with TRBD1. J gave up 6 bases and V 6 bases, and 17 bases lay outside the gene matches. The CDR3 is 17 amino acids. CDR3 bases: TGTGCCAGCAGCGGAAACCGGGACAGGGAGTTTGAACAGACCCAGTACTTC. Residues: CASSGNRDREFEQTQYF.

In this sample, this clonotype turned up a few times. The chain joins TRBV5-1 to TRBJ1-1, with 8 bases fitting TRBD1. The CDR3 is 15 residues long. CDR1 is SGHRS, CDR2 YFSETQ, per germline. V lost 3 bases and J lost 3; bases outside the gene matches: 7. The CDR3 DNA sequence: TGCGCCAGCAGCTGGACAGGGTTAGGGGACACTGAAGCTTTCTTT. Residues: CASSWTGLGDTEAFF.

V and J are TRBV6-5 and TRBJ2-7; 7 nucleotides align to TRBD1. CDR3 size: 14 residues. V was pared by 2 bases and J by 3 bases, with 4 bases of the junction left unmatched. Germline CDR1 is MNHEY and CDR2 is SVGAGI. DNA for the CDR3: TGTGCCAGCAGTTACGGGACAGATCTCTACGAGCAGTACTTC. Protein: CASSYGTDLYEQYF.

This clonotype was detected only a few times. V usage is TRBV3-1 and J usage is TRBJ2-1; 8 bases line up with TRBD2. The CDR3 is 15 amino acids. V lost 3 bases, J lost 8 bases, and 9 bases stayed unmatched. The germline CDR1 and CDR2 sequences are LGHDT and YNNKEL (reference sequence). The CDR3 spells CASSQSAGDIDEQFF. The CDR3 DNA is TGTGCCAGCAGCCAGTCAGCGGGAGATATCGATGAGCAGTTCTTC.

This clonotype was picked up a small number of times. J is TRBJ2-2 and V is TRBV14; D might be TRBD1 or TRBD2, each matching 5 bases. CDR1 and CDR2 from the germline V gene are SGHDN and FVKESK. With 5 bases removed from V and 6 bases from J, the gap between germline ends came to 19 bases. CDR3 length equals 16 residues. CDR3 nucleotides: TGTGCCAGCAGCGCAACTAGGGACGCCTGGGCCGGGGAGCTGTTTTTT. Translating it yields CASSATRDAWAGELFF.

V and J are TRBV12-3 or TRBV12-4 and TRBJ2-7; TRBD2 matches at 8 bases. The trim removed 5 bases at V and 6 bases at J, leaving 15 bases unmatched. This CDR3 is 16 amino acids long. The CDR3 DNA follows: TGTGCCAGCAGTCGATGGACTAGCCCCCTTAGGCGCGAGCAGTACTTC. Translated, it gives CASSRWTSPLRREQYF.

The chain uses TRBV20-1 and TRBJ2-3; 11 bases are shared with TRBD2. The CDR3 sequence is 14 residues long. Germline trimming cut 5 bases from V and 4 bases from J; bases unmatched to any gene: 5. Germline V gives CDR1 DFQATT, CDR2 SNEGSKA (reference sequence). This CDR3 is CSALLAGGPDTQYF. The CDR3 DNA is TGCAGTGCTCTTCTAGCGGGAGGCCCAGATACGCAGTATTTT.

This chain uses TRBV12-3 or TRBV12-4 with TRBJ1-1; D uncertain. With 0 bases removed from V and 4 bases from J, the gap between germline ends came to 6 bases. CDR3 length: 13 amino acids. The DNA for the CDR3 is TGTGCCAGCAGTTTAGCGGTGGTCACTGAAGCTTTCTTT. Translating it yields CASSLAVVTEAFF.

This clonotype was seen once. The CDR3 loop is CATSQALAGEKGNEQFF. CDR3 DNA sequence: TGTGCCACCAGCCAAGCCTTAGCGGGAGAGAAGGGCAATGAGCAGTTCTTC. This chain joins TRBV12-3 or TRBV12-4 and TRBJ2-1; 9 bases are a match to TRBD2. CDR3 length: 17 amino acids. V gave up 10 bases and J gave up 6 bases; unmatched junction bases: 19.

This clonotype was detected a few times. The V call is TRBV5-1, the J call TRBJ2-2; 8 positions agree with TRBD1. The germline CDR1 and CDR2 sequences are SGHRS and YFSETQ. Trimming at V came to 9 bases and at J to 6 bases, leaving 10 bases not matched to a gene. The CDR3 has 14 amino acids. CDR3 amino acids: CATQTGASAGELFF. CDR3 bases: TGCGCCACCCAGACAGGGGCTTCCGCCGGGGAGCTGTTTTTT.

This clonotype has a handful of counts. The chain joins TRBV12-3 or TRBV12-4 to TRBJ2-1, with 8 bases aligning to TRBD2. The length of the CDR3 is 14 residues. V lost 5 bases, J lost 8 bases, and 8 bases stayed unmatched. CDR3 sequence reads: CASSSGSTVDEQFF. For the CDR3, the DNA is TGTGCCAGCAGTAGCGGGAGCACCGTGGATGAGCAGTTCTTC.

This clonotype was seen a handful of times. J is TRBJ2-3 and V is TRBV5-1; D unresolved. Per germline, CDR1 SGHRS and CDR2 YFSETQ. The CDR3 sequence is 12 residues long. V was clipped by 7 bases and J by 4 bases, with 10 bases between them. CDR3: CASGTVSDTQYF. The CDR3 DNA is TGCGCCAGCGGAACGGTCTCAGATACGCAGTATTTT.

This clonotype has a handful of counts. The chain uses TRBV7-9 and TRBJ2-3; 8 nucleotides line up with TRBD2. V was clipped by 4 bases and J by 2 bases; unmatched bases: 5. Per the germline V gene, CDR1 is SEHNR and CDR2 is FQNEAQ (reference sequence). There are 15 residues in the CDR3. CDR3 amino acids: CASSSSGGITDTQYF. The CDR3 DNA reads TGTGCCAGCAGCTCGAGCGGGGGAATCACAGATACGCAGTATTTT.

This clonotype came up a few times. Compared with germline, one end of the junction differs, possibly owing to a read error. The chain joins TRBV7-9 to TRBJ2-7; 8 bases map to TRBD2. The CDR3 contains 15 residues. CDR1 and CDR2 (germline): SEHNR, FQNEAQ (reference sequence). The CDR3 loop is CASSLPVAGSCEQYF. For the CDR3, the DNA is TGTGCCAGCAGCTTACCGGTAGCGGGATCCTGCGAGCAGTACTTC.

Only a few counts were recorded for this clonotype. The chain employs TRBV24-1 and TRBJ2-1; tentatively, D is TRBD2 (6 bases). Trimming took 9 bases from V and 2 from J, leaving 13 bases between them. This CDR3 contains 14 residues. Per germline, CDR1 KGHDR and CDR2 SFDVKD. DNA of the CDR3: TGTGCCACCTCGGGACTTCGCGCCTACAATGAGCAGTTCTTC. It is translated as CATSGLRAYNEQFF.

The chain uses TRBV29-1 and TRBJ2-7; a possible D gene is TRBD2 (6 bases). Between the trimmed V and J ends, which lost 4 bases and 5 bases, there was a span of 12 bases. Per germline, CDR1 SQVTM and CDR2 ANQGSEA. The CDR3 runs to 12 residues. CDR3 residues: CSVARAGNEQYF. In nucleotides, the CDR3 is TGCAGCGTTGCCAGGGCGGGAAACGAGCAGTACTTC.

This rearrangement joins TRBV4-2 to TRBJ2-7; D might be TRBD2 (5 bases). The germline gives CDR1 LGHNA, CDR2 YNFKEQ. V gave up 0 bases and J gave up 2 bases, with 17 bases separating them. This CDR3 spans 17 amino acids. The CDR3 loop reads CASSQEGPGWVTYEQYF. The CDR3 region has the DNA TGTGCCAGCAGCCAAGAAGGCCCGGGGTGGGTGACCTACGAGCAGTACTTC.

This clonotype has only a few counts. V is TRBV7-9 and J is TRBJ2-3; D gene ambiguous. The CDR3 has 15 amino acids. CDR1 is SEHNR and CDR2 is FQNEAQ in the germline V gene (reference sequence). Trimming removed 1 base at V and 0 bases at J, with 8 bases between. The CDR3 spells CASSLVERSTDTQYF. CDR3 in DNA: TGTGCCAGCAGCTTAGTCGAGCGAAGCACAGATACGCAGTATTTT.

This clonotype was seen more than once but under ten times. The chain uses TRBV5-1 and TRBJ2-5, with 13 bases aligning to TRBD2. CDR3 length: 16 amino acids. The germline CDR1 and CDR2 sequences are SGHRS and YFSETQ. V was clipped by 5 bases and J by 5 bases; unmatched bases: 9. In nucleotides, the CDR3 is TGCGCCAGCAGTACCCGACTAGCGGGAGGCTCGGAGACCCAGTACTTC. It codes for CASSTRLAGGSETQYF.

This clonotype was found a few times. This chain links TRBV12-3 or TRBV12-4 with TRBJ2-1; 8 bases align to TRBD2. The CDR3 consists of 15 residues. J gave up 3 bases and V 8 bases, and 9 bases lay outside the gene matches. The CDR3, as DNA: TGTGCCAGCGGCGGGCGGGAGGCCCTCTACAATGAGCAGTTCTTC. It encodes CASGGREALYNEQFF.

This chain links TRBV3-1 with TRBJ2-3, with D perhaps matching TRBD2 (6 bases). The V gene lost 0 bases and the J gene lost 0 bases, with 13 bases spanning the gap. Per germline, CDR1 LGHDT and CDR2 YNNKEL (reference sequence). The CDR3 length is 17 residues. CDR3 sequence reads: CASSQEGAGTSTDTQYF. CDR3 sequence (DNA): TGTGCCAGCAGCCAAGAAGGTGCGGGGACTAGCACAGATACGCAGTATTTT.